Listed below are T cell receptor beta chains from one sample, sequenced in a study of blood T cell repertoires in COVID-19. The data were produced by immunoSEQ multiplex PCR, yet TCRdb's version contains in-frame clones alone and is incomplete. The table lists 14,000 or so clones, roughly four fifths of them singletons. The sequenced sample was peripheral blood. The receptor set was obtained from a boy aged 2 to 10 with active or convalescent COVID-19. The CDR3 runs from the conserved cysteine through the conserved F or W. The D gene is left open where the match is weak. A clone size is listed for some rows: how often the clone was seen (once, few, many), or a class if it is expanded.

J gene,clone size,D gene,V gene,CDR3 length,CDR3 protein,CDR3 DNA
TRBJ2-7,-,TRBD1,TRBV28,15,CASSSPGTGASEQYF,TGTGCCAGCAGCTCCCCCGGGACAGGGGCTAGCGAGCAGTACTTC
TRBJ2-1,-,TRBD2,TRBV11-3,15,CASSLEAGGYNEQFF,TGTGCCAGCAGCTTAGAAGCGGGAGGCTACAATGAGCAGTTCTTC
TRBJ1-1,-,-,TRBV6-5,14,CASSGQWLNTEAFF,TGTGCCAGCAGCGGACAGTGGTTGAACACTGAAGCTTTCTTT
TRBJ2-6,-,-,TRBV3-1/TRBV3-2,16,CASSQLGQVRANVLTF,TGTGCCAGCAGCCAATTGGGGCAGGTGCGGGCCAACGTCCTGACTTTC
TRBJ2-7,-,TRBD1,TRBV18,15,CASSPTGTGVGEQYF,TGTGCCAGCTCACCCACCGGGACAGGGGTGGGCGAGCAGTACTTC
TRBJ1-1,-,-,TRBV7-9,14,CASSLGGRLTEAFF,TGTGCCAGCAGCTTAGGGGGGCGGCTCACTGAAGCTTTCTTT
TRBJ2-7,-,TRBD2,TRBV5-1,18,CASSLPGTSGSRSYEQYF,TGCGCCAGCTCCCTCCCTGGGACTAGCGGGAGTCGGTCCTACGAGCAGTACTTC
TRBJ2-1,few,-,TRBV21-1,17,CASTLQGTRLIYDEQFF,TGTGCCAGCACCTTACAGGGGACCCGTTTGATTTACGATGAGCAGTTCTTC
TRBJ2-1,-,TRBD2,TRBV27,14,CASSFSGGAPGQFF,TGTGCCAGCAGTTTTAGCGGGGGGGCCCCCGGGCAGTTCTTC
TRBJ1-2,-,-,TRBV28,13,CASSLEGNYGYTF,TGTGCCAGCAGTTTAGAGGGTAACTATGGCTACACCTTC
TRBJ1-5,-,-,TRBV28,15,CASRGRGKGNQPQHF,TGTGCCAGCAGGGGGCGGGGGAAGGGCAATCAGCCCCAGCATTTT
TRBJ1-5,-,-,TRBV19,14,CASSGGSSGVPQHF,TGTGCCAGTAGTGGGGGCTCCTCCGGGGTGCCCCAGCATTTT
TRBJ2-5,few,TRBD2,TRBV7-2,14,CASSSTSGSGTQYF,TGTGCCAGCAGCTCTACTAGCGGGAGTGGGACCCAGTACTTC
TRBJ1-2,-,-,TRBV6-5,15,CASSYGAGLGYGYTF,TGTGCCAGCAGTTACGGGGCAGGGCTCGGCTATGGCTACACCTTC
TRBJ1-5,-,TRBD1,TRBV18,18,CASSPGRGRQGAGQPQHF,TGTGCCAGCTCACCCGGGCGGGGAAGACAGGGGGCGGGACAGCCCCAGCATTTT
TRBJ2-5,-,TRBD2,TRBV29-1,16,CSVEYLTGGLSEDQYF,TGCAGCGTTGAATATCTGACGGGAGGTTTATCGGAGGACCAGTACTTC
TRBJ2-5,once,-,TRBV18,14,CASSRNKGLETQYF,TGTGCCAGCTCAAGAAATAAGGGGCTAGAGACCCAGTACTTC
TRBJ2-3,-,TRBD2,TRBV5-8,16,CASSLGTSGRAITQYF,TGTGCCAGCAGCTTGGGGACTAGCGGGAGGGCTATTACGCAGTATTTT
TRBJ2-5,few,TRBD2,TRBV19,16,CASSPRTGGVPETQYF,TGTGCCAGTAGCCCCCGAACCGGGGGGGTCCCCGAGACCCAGTACTTC
TRBJ1-1,few,-,TRBV28,15,CASSPQLGGGGEAFF,TGTGCCAGCAGTCCCCAATTGGGCGGCGGGGGTGAAGCTTTCTTT
TRBJ2-2,once,TRBD2,TRBV9,15,CASSTRETGTGELFF,TGTGCCAGCAGCACGCGGGAGACGGGGACCGGGGAGCTGTTTTTT
TRBJ1-2,-,-,TRBV7-2,14,CASSLAPGSYGYTF,TGTGCCAGCAGCTTAGCTCCAGGTTCTTATGGCTACACCTTC
TRBJ1-2,-,TRBD1,TRBV6-1,15,CASSEDRGRGYGYTF,TGTGCCAGCAGTGAGGACAGGGGGCGCGGCTATGGCTACACCTTC
TRBJ1-5,-,-,TRBV7-9,13,CASSLQGNQPQHF,TGTGCCAGCAGCCTTCAGGGGAATCAGCCCCAGCATTTT
TRBJ1-3,-,TRBD1,TRBV10-3,15,CAISPGTGYGNTIYF,TGTGCCATCAGCCCCGGGACAGGGTATGGAAACACCATATATTTT
TRBJ1-1,-,TRBD1,TRBV5-6,14,CASRRGQGWNEAFF,TGTGCCAGCAGAAGGGGACAGGGATGGAATGAAGCTTTCTTT
TRBJ1-2,-,-,TRBV6-5,14,CATTPPDRNYGYTF,TGTGCCACCACACCTCCAGACAGAAACTATGGCTACACCTTC
TRBJ2-1,-,TRBD2,TRBV5-6,18,CASSLDRVSGGIHNEQFF,TGTGCCAGCAGCTTGGATCGTGTATCGGGAGGGATTCACAATGAGCAGTTCTTC
TRBJ2-1,-,-,TRBV28,11,CASKRDSEQFF,TGTGCCAGCAAACGAGACAGTGAGCAGTTCTTC
TRBJ2-7,few,TRBD2,TRBV6-2/TRBV6-3,17,CASSYSTGLAGFYEQYF,TGTGCCAGCAGTTACTCGACCGGATTAGCGGGGTTCTACGAGCAGTACTTC
TRBJ2-3,-,TRBD2,TRBV20-1,18,CSASRRLAGGPYTDTQYF,TGCAGTGCTAGTAGGCGACTAGCGGGGGGGCCTTACACAGATACGCAGTATTTT
TRBJ2-3,-,-,TRBV6-5,13,CASSSSWRDTQYF,TGTGCCAGCAGTAGCAGTTGGCGGGATACGCAGTATTTT
TRBJ1-5,-,-,TRBV6-4,13,CASSPQENQPQHF,TGTGCCAGCAGTCCACAGGAGAATCAGCCCCAGCATTTT
TRBJ2-7,-,TRBD1,TRBV3-1/TRBV3-2,15,CASSQVGGAPYEQYF,TGTGCCAGCAGCCAAGTAGGGGGCGCTCCCTACGAGCAGTACTTC
TRBJ1-2,-,-,TRBV19,13,CASTAGAAWGYTF,TGTGCCAGTACCGCAGGGGCAGCTTGGGGCTACACCTTC
TRBJ1-5,-,-,TRBV28,15,CASKATGGFNQPQHF,TGTGCCAGCAAGGCGACCGGGGGGTTCAATCAGCCCCAGCATTTT
TRBJ2-1,once,-,TRBV5-1,15,CASSLGRVAYNEQFF,TGCGCCAGCAGCTTGGGACGGGTGGCCTACAATGAGCAGTTCTTC
TRBJ2-7,-,TRBD2,TRBV11-2,14,CASIKGLAGDEQYF,TGTGCCAGTATAAAGGGACTAGCGGGAGACGAGCAGTACTTC
TRBJ2-1,-,TRBD2,TRBV2,15,CASSDWTSGIGEQFF,TGTGCCAGCAGTGATTGGACTAGCGGGATTGGTGAGCAGTTCTTC
TRBJ1-5,-,TRBD1,TRBV18,13,CASSRDRSQPQHF,TGTGCCAGCTCACGGGACAGAAGTCAGCCCCAGCATTTT
TRBJ1-1,once,-,TRBV28,14,CASSARGNRAEAFF,TGTGCCAGCAGCGCCAGGGGTAATAGGGCTGAAGCTTTCTTT
TRBJ2-5,-,-,TRBV6-5,11,CASSLDRTQYF,TGTGCCAGCAGCCTAGACCGGACCCAGTACTTC
TRBJ1-4,-,TRBD1,TRBV29-1,15,CSVEDDHRGTEKLFF,TGCAGCGTTGAAGATGATCACAGGGGGACTGAAAAACTGTTTTTT
TRBJ2-2,-,-,TRBV5-4,16,CASTFPWRSNTGELFF,TGTGCCAGCACCTTCCCGTGGAGATCTAACACCGGGGAGCTGTTTTTT
TRBJ2-3,-,-,TRBV6-5,15,CASSPGVGRIDTQYF,TGTGCCAGCAGTCCTGGTGTGGGCCGAATAGATACGCAGTATTTT
TRBJ2-3,-,-,TRBV7-2,16,CASSLDGRGSIDTQYF,TGTGCCAGCAGCTTAGACGGACGGGGAAGTATAGATACGCAGTATTTT
TRBJ1-3,-,-,TRBV2,16,CASTPFGTPIGNTIYF,TGTGCCAGCACCCCCTTCGGGACACCCATTGGAAACACCATATATTTT
TRBJ2-7,-,-,TRBV11-2,15,CASSPRSGKIGEQYF,TGTGCCAGCAGCCCCCGGTCGGGGAAAATTGGCGAGCAGTACTTC